The 12 T cell receptor beta chains below all came from one sample that was sequenced in a study of T cells in Graves' hyperthyroidism and ophthalmopathy. Amplified TCR beta CDR3 regions came from RNA transcripts. The HTBI primer set was used in a first-round RT-PCR of the TCR CDR3. TCRdb reanalysed the multiplex PCR reads using MiXCR and keeps one entry per CDR3 protein. The repertoire includes around 580,000 distinct CDR3 sequences, 15% to 20% of them detected once, and 15% to 20% sits in the top ten. Sequenced material: blood. Receptor source: a woman between 18 and 29 years old with Graves' hyperthyroidism.

This clonotype appeared a few times. The rearrangement joins TRBV7-9 to TRBJ2-1; D gene uncertain. The CDR3 loop spans 12 amino acids. Germline CDR1 reads SEHNR; CDR2 reads FQNEAQ (reference sequence). V dropped 5 bases and J dropped 12 bases, with 14 bases sitting between them. CDR3 in DNA: TGTGCCAGCAGCCCCTCCCAGATTGGGCAGTTCTTC. This codes for CASSPSQIGQFF.

This clonotype was counted many times. The junction and the germline gene differ at one end; a read error may be behind it. The V gene is TRBV7-2, the J gene TRBJ1-1; no firm D call. The CDR3 covers 14 residues. Germline V gene sequence: CDR1 SGHTA, CDR2 FQGNSA. CDR3 in amino acids: CASSLDPGNTEAFF. CDR3 nucleotides: TGCGCCAGCAGCTTGGATCCTGGGAACACTGAAGCTTTCTTT. The entire variable domain, with the rest obtained from reference TRBV7-2 and TRBJ1-1, is as follows: GAGVSQSPSNKVTEKGKDVELRCDPISGHTALYWYRQSLGQGLEFLIYFQGNSAPDKSGLPSDRFSAERTGGSVSTLTIQRTQQEDSAVYLCASSLDPGNTEAFFGQGTRLTVV.

This chain connects TRBV2 to TRBJ2-3; 9 bases line up with TRBD1. The CDR3 length is 15 residues. Trimming cost V 10 bases and J 4 bases; bases outside gene matches: 12. Looked up from germline, CDR1 is SNHLY and CDR2 is FYNNEI. The CDR3 DNA follows: TGTGCCACCCAGCGGGACAGGGTTAGGGCAGATACGCAGTATTTT. It codes for CATQRDRVRADTQYF.

This clonotype was counted between two and nine times. The rearrangement joins TRBV29-1 to TRBJ2-1, with 10 positions matching TRBD2. Germline V gene data show CDR1 as SQVTM and CDR2 as ANQGSEA. The CDR3 length is 16 residues. Trimming removed 4 bases from V and 9 bases from J; junction bases left unmatched: 15. The CDR3 coding sequence is TGCAGCGTTGCTCCCTATCTAGCGGGAGAGCCAAGTGAGCAGTTCTTC. This translates into CSVAPYLAGEPSEQFF.

This clonotype was detected a few times. The V call is TRBV29-1, the J call TRBJ2-1, with 11 nucleotides matching TRBD2. CDR1 and CDR2 (germline): SQVTM, ANQGSEA. V lost 4 bases and J lost 15; bases outside the gene matches: 11. There are 13 residues in the CDR3. The CDR3 DNA reads TGCAGCGTTGTACTCACTAGCGGGAGAGATCCGTTCTTC. Translation: CSVVLTSGRDPFF.

The J gene is TRBJ1-6, the V gene TRBV6-1; 7 nucleotides align to TRBD1. The trim removed 6 bases at V and 7 bases at J, leaving 6 bases unmatched. Per germline, CDR1 MNHNS and CDR2 SASEGT. This CDR3 comprises 14 residues. This chain's CDR3 is CASRPTGSNSPLHF. CDR3 coding DNA: TGTGCCAGCAGACCGACAGGGTCCAATTCACCCCTCCACTTT.

The table lists this clonotype with many counts. V is TRBV28 and J is TRBJ2-4; TRBD1 aligns across 10 bases. V lost 5 bases to trimming and J lost 1 base; unmatched junction nucleotides: 8. CDR1 and CDR2 from the germline V gene are MDHEN and SYDVKM. The CDR3 sequence is 17 residues long. CDR3 DNA: TGTGCCAGCAGTCGACCAAGGGGACAGGGGGCCAAAAACATTCAGTACTTC. Protein: CASSRPRGQGAKNIQYF.

The table lists this clonotype with many counts. The V call is TRBV24-1, the J call TRBJ2-5; D might be TRBD1 (6 bases). Trimming left V 3 bases short and J 0 bases short, with 10 bases between. From germline, CDR1 is KGHDR and CDR2 SFDVKD. CDR3 length: 15 amino acids. Here the CDR3 DNA reads TGTGCCACCAGTGATCCGTGGGGGCACCAAGAGACCCAGTACTTC. It yields the protein CATSDPWGHQETQYF.

CDR3 in amino acids: CASSSRGLAADQNTDTQYF. Here the CDR3 DNA reads TGTGCCAGCAGCTCAAGAGGACTAGCGGCGGACCAAAACACAGATACGCAGTATTTT. The J gene is TRBJ2-3, the V gene TRBV7-3, with 10 bases identical to TRBD2. CDR3 length equals 19 residues. The germline V gene has CDR1 SGHTA and CDR2 FQGTGA. Germline trimming cut 4 bases from V and 2 bases from J; bases unmatched to any gene: 15.

The chain is built from TRBV10-1 and TRBJ1-2; perhaps TRBD1 as D (6 bases). Germline CDR1 and CDR2: WNHNN and SYGVQD (reference sequence). The ends were cut back, 4 bases at V and 6 bases at J, with 6 bases in the middle. There are 11 residues in the CDR3. CDR3 region: CASSGQDGYTF. The CDR3 DNA sequence: TGCGCCAGCAGTGGACAGGATGGCTACACCTTC.

At least ten counts were recorded for this clonotype. The chain recombines TRBV20-1 with TRBJ2-7, with a tentative D call TRBD2 (5 bases). The CDR3 consists of 14 residues. V lost 4 bases and J lost 3, with 16 bases in between. Looked up from germline, CDR1 is DFQATT and CDR2 is SNEGSKA (reference sequence). The CDR3 region is CSAKLGRGRYEQYF. CDR3 nucleotides: TGCAGTGCTAAATTAGGAAGAGGGCGCTACGAGCAGTACTTC.

This clonotype was seen repeatedly, ten times or more. This chain links TRBV6-1 with TRBJ2-7; D gene ambiguous. This CDR3 is 14 amino acids long. V gave up 7 bases and J gave up 0 bases, with 13 bases separating them. Looked up from germline, CDR1 is MNHNS and CDR2 is SASEGT. CDR3 sequence (DNA): TGTGCCAGCACCCGGACGCGGAGCTCCTACGAGCAGTACTTC. Translating gives CASTRTRSSYEQYF.